One sample yielded the 30 T cell receptor beta chains listed below, sequenced in a study of T cells in Graves' hyperthyroidism and ophthalmopathy. TCR beta CDR3 sequences were amplified from RNA transcripts. In the first-round RT-PCR of the TCR CDR3, the HTBI primer set was used. Via MiXCR, TCRdb re-called the multiplex PCR reads, giving one row per CDR3 protein. The sample includes 660,000 or so distinct CDR3 sequences, roughly 20% of them seen just once. Sample: blood. The receptors were gathered from a man in his thirties or forties with Graves' ophthalmopathy.

The chain has TRBV5-1 and TRBJ2-7; TRBD1 matches 10 bases. Germline CDR1 reads SGHRS; CDR2 reads YFSETQ. The CDR3 contains 22 residues. J lost 5 bases, V lost 0 bases, and 26 bases had no gene match. CDR3 nucleotide sequence: TGCGCCAGCAGCTTGGCAATAAGGTTGACAGGGGGCCCAGCGGGAACGGGTGACGAGCAGTACTTC. Encoded protein: CASSLAIRLTGGPAGTGDEQYF.

This clonotype was picked up many times. The V and J genes are TRBV2 and TRBJ2-1; D is unclear. From germline, CDR1 is SNHLY and CDR2 FYNNEI. The CDR3 is made up of 15 amino acids. V dropped 3 bases and J dropped 7 bases, with 16 bases sitting between them. The CDR3 spells CASSDTAARKNEQFF. As DNA, the CDR3 is TGTGCCAGCAGTGATACTGCGGCTAGGAAAAATGAGCAGTTCTTC.

A few counts support this clonotype. The chain uses TRBV19 and TRBJ1-1; D gene unclear. The V end was cut by 1 base, the J end by 0 bases, with 9 bases between. This CDR3 region has 15 residues. From germline, CDR1 is LNHDA and CDR2 SQIVND (reference sequence). The CDR3 reads CASSIGAHLNTEAFF. In DNA, the CDR3 is TGTGCCAGTAGTATAGGGGCGCACCTGAACACTGAAGCTTTCTTT.

Concerning this clonotype itself: Given a much more abundant clone one base away, this may be a read error. V and J are TRBV6-1 and TRBJ2-2; 9 bases agree with TRBD2. Trimming cost V 5 bases and J 1 base; bases outside gene matches: 2. The CDR3 loop spans 15 amino acids. CDR1 and CDR2 from the germline V gene are MNHNS and SASEGT. The CDR3 loop reads CASSTTSGNTGELFF. As DNA, the CDR3 is TGTGCCAGCAGTACGACTAGCGGGAACACCGGGGAGCTGTTTTTT.

This clonotype appeared many times. The J gene is TRBJ1-2, the V gene TRBV6-2 or TRBV6-3; D unclear. V shed 7 bases and J shed 2 bases, with 11 bases lying between them. The CDR3 covers 13 residues. The germline CDR1 and CDR2 sequences are MNHEY and SVGEGT. The CDR3 loop is CASNGVFNYGYTF. In DNA form, the CDR3 reads TGTGCCAGCAATGGGGTGTTCAACTATGGCTACACCTTC.

This clonotype came up a few times. V gene TRBV10-3 combines with J gene TRBJ2-5, with D perhaps matching TRBD1 (5 bases). Germline V gene data show CDR1 as ENHRY and CDR2 as SYGVKD. The CDR3 loop spans 13 amino acids. The V end lost 6 bases, the J end lost 2 bases, and 10 bases lay between the germline ends. This CDR3 reads CAISAGQQETQYF. CDR3 coding DNA: TGTGCCATCAGCGCTGGACAACAAGAGACCCAGTACTTC.

This clonotype was found a few times. The chain combines TRBV6-1 with TRBJ2-1; 10 bases align to TRBD2. The CDR3 extends over 17 amino acids. Per the germline V gene, CDR1 is MNHNS and CDR2 is SASEGT. Losses at the gene ends were 3 bases for V and 4 bases for J; bases not matched to a gene: 9. CDR3 region: CASSERDSGRSYNEQFF. DNA of the CDR3: TGTGCCAGCAGTGAGAGGGATAGCGGGAGGAGTTACAATGAGCAGTTCTTC.

This clonotype came up many times. The gene calls are TRBV3-1 and TRBJ1-5; D is possibly TRBD1 (5 bases). Germline V gene lookup returns CDR1 LGHDT and CDR2 YNNKEL (reference sequence). The CDR3 is made up of 14 amino acids. The V gene lost 3 bases and the J gene lost 4 bases, with 10 bases spanning the gap. CDR3 sequence reads: CASSQEGLNQPQHF. DNA of the CDR3: TGTGCCAGCAGCCAGGAGGGACTAAATCAGCCCCAGCATTTT.

Regarding this clonotype: The junction shows a germline mismatch at one end, possibly a read error. The chain employs TRBV5-5 and TRBJ1-2; perhaps TRBD1 as D (6 bases). CDR1 and CDR2 from the germline V gene are SGHKS and YYEKEE (reference sequence). This CDR3 contains 13 residues. CDR3 region: CTSSGQSPDGYTF. DNA of the CDR3: TGTACCAGCAGCGGACAGTCTCCGGATGGCTACACCTTC.

This clonotype was observed a handful of times. The chain carries TRBV20-1 and TRBJ1-6; the D is unclear. Germline V gene data show CDR1 as DFQATT and CDR2 as SNEGSKA (reference sequence). This CDR3 region has 15 residues. V lost 0 bases, J lost 3 bases, and 9 bases lay in between. The CDR3 protein is CSARDEGSYNSPLHF. CDR3 DNA: TGCAGTGCTAGAGATGAAGGCAGCTATAATTCACCCCTCCACTTT.

The chain links TRBV19 to TRBJ1-1; D gene unclear. V was pared by 8 bases and J by 0 bases, with 4 bases between. The CDR3 is 11 residues long. Germline values: CDR1 LNHDA, CDR2 SQIVND (reference sequence). The CDR3 nucleotides are TGTGCCAGTTTCTTGAACACTGAAGCTTTCTTT. It is translated as CASFLNTEAFF. The full variable domain, completed using reference TRBV19 and TRBJ1-1, is DGGITQSPKYLFRKEGQNVTLSCEQNLNHDAMYWYRQDPGQGLRLIYYSQIVNDFQKGDIAEGYSVSREKKESFPLTVTSAQKNPTAFYLCASFLNTEAFFGQGTRLTVV.

The gene calls are TRBV2 and TRBJ2-7; D may be TRBD1 (5 bases). CDR3 length: 12 amino acids. V lost 7 bases to trimming and J lost 2 bases, with 9 bases between them. Per germline, CDR1 SNHLY and CDR2 FYNNEI. CDR3 sequence (DNA): TGTGCCAGCACGGACAAGACCTACGAGCAGTACTTC. Its protein is CASTDKTYEQYF.

The V gene is TRBV7-3, the J gene TRBJ2-1; D call uncertain. CDR3 length: 13 residues. The ends were cut back, 1 base at V and 9 bases at J, with 10 bases in the middle. From germline, CDR1 is SGHTA and CDR2 FQGTGA. CDR3 nucleotides: TGTGCCAGCAGCTTAAAGATTTCGGGTGAGCAGTTCTTC. It yields the protein CASSLKISGEQFF.

As concerns this clonotype: This may be a read error: a much more frequent sequence differs by one nucleotide. V gene TRBV7-2 combines with J gene TRBJ2-3, with D maybe TRBD2 (6 bases). The CDR3 has 16 amino acids. CDR1 and CDR2 (germline): SGHTA, FQGNSA. Trimming removed 0 bases at V and 3 bases at J, with 13 bases between. DNA for the CDR3: TGTGCCAGCAGCTTAGCGGGGCGGGGAGCTACAGATACGCAGTATTTT. As protein: CASSLAGRGATDTQYF. The complete variable domain, with remaining parts taken from reference TRBV7-2 and TRBJ2-3, reads GAGVSQSPSNKVTEKGKDVELRCDPISGHTALYWYRQSLGQGLEFLIYFQGNSAPDKSGLPSDRFSAERTGGSVSTLTIQRTQQEDSAVYLCASSLAGRGATDTQYFGPGTRLTVL.

The chain couples TRBV6-1 to TRBJ2-3, with D perhaps matching TRBD2 (7 bases). The CDR3 runs 12 residues. V was shortened by 7 bases and J by 8 bases, with 13 bases between the two germline ends. Germline V CDR1 and CDR2: MNHNS, SASEGT. CDR3 sequence reads: CASTGGAGTQYF. The CDR3 bases are TGTGCCAGCACTGGGGGGGCCGGTACGCAGTATTTT.

The rearrangement joins TRBV5-1 to TRBJ2-7; 9 bases fit TRBD1. Germline V gives CDR1 SGHRS, CDR2 YFSETQ. This CDR3 region has 15 residues. V shed 5 bases, J shed 5 bases, and the junction held 11 bases outside the gene matches. The CDR3 loop is CASSQPDRGSHEQYF. The CDR3 coding sequence is TGCGCCAGCAGTCAGCCAGACAGGGGGTCCCACGAGCAGTACTTC.

This clonotype has at least ten counts. The chain couples TRBV6-2 or TRBV6-3 to TRBJ2-5; TRBD2 matches 12 bases. With V trimmed by 2 bases and J by 6 bases, 10 bases remained unmatched. This CDR3 is built from 17 residues. CDR1 is MNHEY, CDR2 SVGEGT, per germline. CDR3 DNA: TGTGCCAGCAGTTACCCCCCTACTAGCGGGAGGTTGAAGACCCAGTACTTC. This gives the protein CASSYPPTSGRLKTQYF.

The chain is built from TRBV29-1 and TRBJ2-7; TRBD2 aligns across 8 bases. There are 15 residues in the CDR3. The junction had 11 bases not matched to a gene; V was cut back by 3 bases and J by 4 bases. Germline V gene sequence: CDR1 SQVTM, CDR2 ANQGSEA. CDR3 protein: CSVEWRGEEEYEQYF. The CDR3 DNA sequence: TGCAGCGTTGAGTGGCGGGGGGAGGAGGAATACGAGCAGTACTTC.

The rearrangement links TRBV27 to TRBJ2-7; 8 bases fit TRBD1. The V and J ends lost 7 bases and 4 bases, in that order; junction bases with no gene match: 12. The CDR3 spans 15 residues. Germline V gene sequence: CDR1 MNHEY, CDR2 SMNVEV (reference sequence). CDR3 sequence: CASKNPAGGMYEQYF. The CDR3 nucleotides are TGTGCCAGCAAAAACCCGGCAGGGGGCATGTACGAGCAGTACTTC.

Concerning this clonotype: This could be a read error, since a much larger clone is one nucleotide away. J is TRBJ2-1 and V is TRBV28; possible D gene TRBD2, 5 bases. Germline assignment: CDR1 MDHEN and CDR2 SYDVKM. CDR3 length equals 16 residues. Trimming cost V 2 bases and J 7 bases, with 18 bases left between them. In DNA, the CDR3 is TGTGCCAGCAGTTTAGAGGGTTTCTCGGGATGGAATGAGCAGTTCTTC. Its protein product is CASSLEGFSGWNEQFF.

This clonotype was counted ten times or more. The V and J genes are TRBV6-1 and TRBJ2-7, with a tentative D call TRBD1 (6 bases). Germline CDR1 and CDR2: MNHNS and SASEGT. This CDR3 is 14 amino acids long. Between the trimmed V and J ends, which lost 5 bases and 0 bases, there was a span of 11 bases. CDR3 sequence (DNA): TGTGCCAGCAGTCAGGGGCCGAGCTCCTACGAGCAGTACTTC. This codes for CASSQGPSSYEQYF.

This clonotype was picked up a small number of times. As DNA, the CDR3 is TGCGCCAGCAGCCAGGGAGCCTGGGACAATGAGCAGTTCTTC. It is translated as CASSQGAWDNEQFF. The V gene is TRBV4-3, the J gene TRBJ2-1; D might be TRBD2 (5 bases). The germline CDR1 and CDR2 sequences are LGHNA and YSLEER. Trimming stripped 3 bases from V and 5 bases from J, with 11 bases between. This CDR3 has 14 amino acids.

The CDR3 loop reads CSVGYGETGELFF. CDR3 nucleotides: TGCAGCGTTGGTTATGGGGAAACCGGGGAGCTGTTTTTT. The chain links TRBV29-1 to TRBJ2-2, with D hard to call. The CDR3 is 13 amino acids. Germline CDR1 reads SQVTM; CDR2 reads ANQGSEA. The V end lost 4 bases, the J end lost 5 bases, and 11 bases lay between the germline ends.

The genes are TRBV20-1 and TRBJ2-7; 7 nucleotides match TRBD2. V dropped 2 bases and J dropped 2; count of bases not matched to a gene: 6. This CDR3 region has 14 residues. CDR1 and CDR2 (germline): DFQATT, SNEGSKA (reference sequence). The CDR3 bases are TGCAGTGCTAGAAGCCTAGCGGTAACCTACGAGCAGTACTTC. Residues: CSARSLAVTYEQYF.

The chain links TRBV7-2 to TRBJ2-7; tentative D call: TRBD1 (5 bases). Trimming left V 2 bases short and J 1 base short, with 12 bases between. CDR1 is SGHTA, CDR2 FQGNSA, per germline. CDR3 length: 15 amino acids. CDR3 nucleotides: TGTGCCAGCAGCTTATCCAGGGCTTTTTCCTACGAGCAGTACTTC. Its protein is CASSLSRAFSYEQYF.

This clonotype has just a few counts. The CDR3 DNA is TGTGCCAGCAGTGACACAGACGTTCATTCCTCCTACAATGAGCAGTTCTTC. Translating it yields CASSDTDVHSSYNEQFF. This chain joins TRBV6-1 and TRBJ2-1; D unresolved. Germline assignment: CDR1 MNHNS and CDR2 SASEGT. Trimming removed 3 bases from V and 0 bases from J, with 15 bases in between. The CDR3 contains 17 residues.

This clonotype came up a few times. DNA of the CDR3: TGTGCCAGCAGTCAGGGGGGATTTGCGGAGCAGTACTTC. Its protein product is CASSQGGFAEQYF. The chain combines TRBV27 with TRBJ2-7; TRBD1 is a possible D gene (7 bases). V was cut by 5 bases and J by 7 bases, with 15 bases left in between. The CDR3 loop spans 13 amino acids. CDR1 is MNHEY and CDR2 is SMNVEV in the germline V gene (reference sequence).

CDR3 in DNA: TGTGCCAGCAGTTTTGGCAGGGGAGGAGATCAGCCCCAGCATTTT. This translates into CASSFGRGGDQPQHF. J is TRBJ1-5 and V is TRBV27; tentatively, D is TRBD1 (6 bases). This CDR3 region has 15 residues. The V gene lost 3 bases and the J gene lost 5 bases, with 14 bases spanning the gap. Germline V gives CDR1 MNHEY, CDR2 SMNVEV (reference sequence).

Only one count was recorded for this clonotype. The rearrangement links TRBV5-1 to TRBJ1-1; perhaps TRBD1 as D (5 bases). V was clipped by 5 bases and J by 3 bases, with 14 bases between them. The CDR3 has 14 residues. CDR1 is SGHRS and CDR2 is YFSETQ in the germline V gene. The chain's CDR3 is CASRHARADTEAFF. In nucleotides, the CDR3 is TGCGCCAGCAGACACGCCAGGGCGGACACTGAAGCTTTCTTT.

This clonotype occurred a few times. The chain couples TRBV9 to TRBJ1-1; D ambiguous. Deletions cut 3 bases from V and 0 bases from J, with 12 bases between. Per the germline V gene, CDR1 is SGDLS and CDR2 is YYNGEE. The CDR3 is 15 residues long. CDR3 nucleotide sequence: TGTGCCAGCAGCGGAAGGGATTTCTTGAACACTGAAGCTTTCTTT. This sequence encodes CASSGRDFLNTEAFF.